This is a list of T cell receptor beta chains from one sample in a study of T-cell reconstitution after alpha-beta-depleted transplantation in children. TCRdb re-analysed the PCR reads in MiXCR, keeping a single row per CDR3 protein. The sample holds 300,000 to 400,000 distinct CDR3 sequences; around 15% are singletons and the top ten take roughly two fifths. The sequencing here drew on PBMCs, mostly from graft donor cells, taken 360 days after TCRalphabeta/CD19-depleted stem cell transplant. All receptors come from a male patient aged 2-10 years who had a stem cell transplant for acute lymphoblastic leukemia, so the T cells may come from the graft donor. CDR3s include the opening cysteine and the closing phenylalanine or tryptophan. The order of the fields is D gene, J gene, V gene, clone size, CDR3 protein, CDR3 DNA. D genes are given only for firm matches. Size values are once, few and many counts, or a class for expanded clones, and some rows have none.

D: .
J: TRBJ2-5
V: TRBV12-3/TRBV12-4
size: few
CDR3: CASSSRTGREYF
DNA: TGTGCCAGCAGTTCACGAACAGGGAGGGAGTACTTC

D: .
J: TRBJ2-1
V: TRBV7-3
size: .
CDR3: CASSLTGTTVGEQFF
DNA: TGTGCCAGCAGCTTAACGGGGACCACGGTTGGGGAGCAGTTCTTC

D: TRBD1
J: TRBJ1-5
V: TRBV7-9
size: few
CDR3: CASSRTGVQGQPQHF
DNA: TGTGCCAGCAGTAGGACAGGCGTTCAGGGTCAGCCCCAGCATTTT

D: .
J: TRBJ2-2
V: TRBV7-9
size: .
CDR3: CASSLAEWGRTGELFF
DNA: TGTGCCAGCAGCTTAGCGGAGTGGGGGAGGACCGGGGAGCTGTTTTTT

D: .
J: TRBJ2-5
V: TRBV12-3/TRBV12-4
size: .
CDR3: CSSSLLAKKETQYF
DNA: TGTTCCAGCAGTTTGCTGGCCAAGAAAGAGACCCAGTACTTC

D: TRBD1
J: TRBJ1-1
V: TRBV6-5
size: .
CDR3: CASSRDSYEAFF
DNA: TGTGCCAGCAGTAGGGACAGCTATGAAGCTTTCTTT

D: TRBD1
J: TRBJ2-6
V: TRBV28
size: many
CDR3: CATAGTAYSGANVLTF
DNA: TGTGCCACGGCTGGGACAGCCTACTCTGGGGCCAACGTCCTGACTTTC

D: .
J: TRBJ1-2
V: TRBV9
size: .
CDR3: CASSATEGYTF
DNA: TGTGCCAGCAGCGCGACCGAGGGCTACACCTTC

D: TRBD2
J: TRBJ2-1
V: TRBV3-1
size: .
CDR3: CASRPSGRRCDEQFF
DNA: TGTGCCAGCAGACCTAGCGGGAGGAGGTGCGATGAGCAGTTCTTC

D: TRBD2
J: TRBJ2-1
V: TRBV20-1
size: .
CDR3: CSAWGLAQHEQFF
DNA: TGCAGCGCCTGGGGACTAGCTCAACATGAGCAGTTCTTC

D: .
J: TRBJ2-1
V: TRBV6-1
size: once
CDR3: CASGPGTTYNEQFF
DNA: TGTGCCAGCGGCCCCGGGACCACCTACAATGAGCAGTTCTTC

D: TRBD2
J: TRBJ2-1
V: TRBV10-2
size: few
CDR3: CASNPSGAYNEQFF
DNA: TGCGCCAGCAACCCTAGCGGAGCATACAATGAGCAGTTCTTC

D: TRBD2
J: TRBJ2-4
V: TRBV5-5
size: .
CDR3: CASSPAGRAGKNIQYF
DNA: TGTGCCAGCAGCCCGGCGGGGAGGGCCGGCAAAAACATTCAGTACTTC

D: TRBD2
J: TRBJ2-5
V: TRBV20-1
size: few
CDR3: CSPRGTSGRAGETQYF
DNA: TGCAGCCCGCGGGGGACTAGCGGGAGGGCTGGAGAGACCCAGTACTTC

D: TRBD1
J: TRBJ2-5
V: TRBV7-2
size: .
CDR3: CASSSRTGGARETQYF
DNA: TGTGCCAGCAGCTCTCGGACAGGGGGGGCGAGGGAGACCCAGTACTTC

D: .
J: TRBJ2-2
V: TRBV7-9
size: many
CDR3: CASSYGSGWTGELFF
DNA: TGTGCCAGCAGCTACGGCTCAGGTTGGACCGGGGAGCTGTTTTTT

D: .
J: TRBJ2-1
V: TRBV7-6
size: many
CDR3: CASSLNPGDDNEQFF
DNA: TGTGCCAGCAGCTTAAACCCTGGAGATGACAATGAGCAGTTCTTC

D: .
J: TRBJ2-5
V: TRBV7-8
size: .
CDR3: CASSLSYIGGRETQNF
DNA: TGTGCCAGCAGCTTATCGTATATCGGGGGCCGGGAGACCCAGAACTTC

D: .
J: TRBJ2-5
V: TRBV6-1
size: few
CDR3: CASTLTGARETQYF
DNA: TGTGCCAGCACCCTGACCGGGGCCAGGGAGACCCAGTACTTC

D: TRBD1
J: TRBJ2-3
V: TRBV12-3/TRBV12-4
size: .
CDR3: CASSGQGHAQYF
DNA: TGTGCCAGCAGTGGACAGGGTCACGCGCAGTATTTT

D: .
J: TRBJ2-3
V: TRBV28
size: many
CDR3: CASSLEVHPTDTQYF
DNA: TGTGCCAGCAGTTTAGAGGTGCACCCCACAGATACGCAGTATTTT

D: .
J: TRBJ2-7
V: TRBV7-9
size: few
CDR3: CASSLGGVQAYEQYF
DNA: TGTGCCAGCAGCTTAGGAGGGGTTCAAGCCTACGAGCAGTACTTC

D: TRBD2
J: TRBJ2-3
V: TRBV7-3
size: .
CDR3: CASSISTSGSTDTQYF
DNA: TGTGCCAGCAGCATAAGTACTAGCGGGAGCACAGATACGCAGTATTTT

D: TRBD2
J: TRBJ2-7
V: TRBV28
size: few
CDR3: CASSDLSGRARNEQYF
DNA: TGTGCCAGCAGTGACCTTAGCGGGAGGGCCAGAAACGAGCAGTACTTC

D: .
J: TRBJ1-1
V: TRBV6-5
size: many
CDR3: CASSSDRWGAEAFF
DNA: TGTGCCAGCAGTTCGGACAGATGGGGCGCTGAAGCTTTCTTT

D: TRBD2
J: TRBJ2-3
V: TRBV29-1
size: .
CDR3: CSVEPGLAGRWADTQYF
DNA: TGCAGCGTTGAGCCGGGACTAGCGGGTCGTTGGGCGGATACGCAGTATTTT

D: .
J: TRBJ2-7
V: TRBV6-5
size: few
CDR3: CASSTDHYEQYF
DNA: TGTGCCAGCAGTACCGACCACTACGAGCAGTACTTC

D: .
J: TRBJ2-5
V: TRBV15
size: .
CDR3: CATSRVVLRETQYF
DNA: TGTGCCACCAGCAGAGTTGTGTTGCGAGAGACCCAGTACTTC

D: .
J: TRBJ2-1
V: TRBV11-2
size: .
CDR3: CASSLVVSDLEQFF
DNA: TGTGCCAGCAGCTTAGTTGTTAGTGACCTGGAGCAGTTCTTC

D: TRBD2
J: TRBJ2-1
V: TRBV15
size: .
CDR3: CATSAGDTPYNEQFF
DNA: TGTGCCACTTCGGCGGGAGACACGCCCTACAATGAGCAGTTCTTC

D: .
J: TRBJ2-5
V: TRBV28
size: few
CDR3: CASSLLGPYQETQYF
DNA: TGTGCCAGCAGCTTACTTGGGCCGTACCAAGAGACCCAGTACTTC

D: TRBD2
J: TRBJ2-7
V: TRBV10-3
size: .
CDR3: CPSFAPGGRALNEQYF
DNA: TGTCCGTCCTTCGCCCCTGGTGGGAGGGCCCTCAACGAGCAGTACTTC

D: TRBD1
J: TRBJ2-1
V: TRBV12-3/TRBV12-4
size: few
CDR3: CASSLIPGQGDSYEQFF
DNA: TGTGCCAGCAGTCTAATCCCAGGACAGGGGGATTCCTATGAGCAGTTCTTC

D: .
J: TRBJ2-3
V: TRBV12-3/TRBV12-4
size: .
CDR3: CASSLFYGSTDTQYF
DNA: TGTGCCAGCAGTTTGTTCTACGGATCCACAGATACGCAGTATTTT

D: .
J: TRBJ2-2
V: TRBV7-9
size: .
CDR3: CASSLTTRNGELFF
DNA: TGTGCCAGCAGCTTAACCACTAGGAACGGGGAGCTGTTTTTT